A single sample is the source of the 29 T cell receptor beta chains below, sequenced in a study of blood T cell repertoires in COVID-19. Assay: immunoSEQ multiplex PCR; the TCRdb copy retains only in-frame clones and omits some. This sample has 35,000 to 55,000 clones, with 80% to 90% found just once. The sequencing input was peripheral blood. Receptors were obtained from a man between 60 and 75 years old with active COVID-19.

The rearrangement uses TRBV7-9 and TRBJ2-1; D is unresolved. With 5 bases removed from V and 0 bases from J, the gap between germline ends came to 5 bases. CDR1 is SEHNR and CDR2 is FQNEAQ in the germline V gene (reference sequence). The CDR3 extends over 13 amino acids. The CDR3 reads CASSRFSYNEQFF. CDR3 bases: TGTGCCAGCAGCCGGTTCTCCTACAATGAGCAGTTCTTC.

The chain uses TRBV7-9 and TRBJ2-7, with 7 bases lining up with TRBD2. The length of the CDR3 is 13 residues. The germline V gene has CDR1 SEHNR and CDR2 FQNEAQ (reference sequence). The ends lost 5 bases at V and 5 bases at J; junction bases unmatched: 6. CDR3 protein: CASSPRRGNEQYF. CDR3 nucleotide sequence: TGTGCCAGCAGCCCCAGGCGGGGGAACGAGCAGTACTTC.

The CDR3 is CASRAGLAGNNEQFF. The CDR3 DNA follows: TGTGCCAGCAGGGCGGGACTAGCGGGAAATAATGAGCAGTTCTTC. The chain recombines TRBV2 with TRBJ2-1; 13 bases agree with TRBD2. In germline, CDR1 is SNHLY, CDR2 FYNNEI. Germline trimming cut 6 bases from V and 7 bases from J; bases unmatched to any gene: 6. The CDR3 length is 15 residues. The full variable domain, with the rest looked up from reference TRBV2 and TRBJ2-1, is EPEVTQTPSHQVTQMGQEVILRCVPISNHLYFYWYRQILGQKVEFLVSFYNNEISEKSEIFDDQFSVERPDGSNFTLKIRSTKLEDSAMYFCASRAGLAGNNEQFFGPGTRLTVL.

The rearrangement joins TRBV7-2 to TRBJ2-5, with D possibly being TRBD2 (6 bases). Germline V gives CDR1 SGHTA, CDR2 FQGNSA. CDR3 length: 15 amino acids. V lost 5 bases to trimming and J lost 5 bases, with 18 bases between them. CDR3 region: CASSPAGRTGETQYF. The CDR3 DNA follows: TGTGCCAGCAGCCCAGCGGGCCGCACGGGCGAGACCCAGTACTTC.

The V and J genes are TRBV7-2 and TRBJ2-5; weak D call: TRBD2 (7 bases). Germline assignment: CDR1 SGHTA and CDR2 FQGNSA. CDR3 length: 17 amino acids. V was clipped by 5 bases and J by 4 bases, with 23 bases between them. CDR3 DNA: TGTGCCAGCAGCCCTGGGGGGGCGGGTCCCCGGGGAGAGACCCAGTACTTC. It encodes CASSPGGAGPRGETQYF.

V gene TRBV9 combines with J gene TRBJ2-7, with 8 bases aligning to TRBD1. The CDR3 extends over 12 amino acids. Germline CDR1 reads SGDLS; CDR2 reads YYNGEE. With V trimmed by 2 bases and J by 7 bases, 2 bases remained unmatched. CDR3 amino acids: CASSVQGAEQYF. In nucleotides, the CDR3 is TGTGCCAGCAGCGTCCAGGGGGCAGAGCAGTACTTC.

The rearrangement links TRBV7-8 to TRBJ2-7; TRBD1 matches at 9 bases. The germline gives CDR1 SGHVS, CDR2 FQNEAQ. This CDR3 has 15 amino acids. The V gene end was trimmed by 4 bases and the J gene end by 6 bases; junction bases not matched to a gene: 10. The CDR3 here is CASSSQGQGRGEQYF. The CDR3 DNA reads TGTGCCAGCAGCTCCCAGGGACAGGGTAGAGGCGAGCAGTACTTC. The whole variable domain, remainder taken from reference TRBV7-8 and TRBJ2-7, is GAGVSQSPRYKVAKRGQDVALRCDPISGHVSLFWYQQALGQGPEFLTYFQNEAQLDKSGLPSDRFFAERPEGSVSTLKIQRTQQEDSAVYLCASSSQGQGRGEQYFGPGTRLTVT.

The J gene is TRBJ2-2, the V gene TRBV6-2 or TRBV6-3; 13 bases map to TRBD2. V lost 2 bases, J lost 5 bases, and 11 bases stayed unmatched. From germline, CDR1 is MNHEY and CDR2 SVGEGT. The CDR3 runs 19 residues. The CDR3 coding sequence is TGTGCCAGCAGTTACGTCGTACTAGCGGGAGGGCCCGGGACCGGGGAGCTGTTTTTT. Amino acid sequence: CASSYVVLAGGPGTGELFF.

The rearrangement joins TRBV10-2 to TRBJ1-1; 7 bases fit TRBD1. With 5 bases clipped from V and 2 bases from J, the junction kept 2 bases outside the gene matches. CDR3 length: 13 residues. Per the germline V gene, CDR1 is WSHSY and CDR2 is SAAADI. Here the CDR3 DNA reads TGCGCCAGCAGTCGGGACAGAAACACTGAAGCTTTCTTT. Translating gives CASSRDRNTEAFF.

The gene calls are TRBV5-1 and TRBJ2-7; D is possibly TRBD2 (6 bases). Germline V gives CDR1 SGHRS, CDR2 YFSETQ. Trimming shortened V by 4 bases and J by 2 bases, and 10 bases separated the two germline ends. The CDR3 is 13 residues long. The CDR3 protein is CASSRDSPYEQYF. As DNA, the CDR3 is TGCGCCAGCAGCCGGGACTCTCCCTACGAGCAGTACTTC. Looking up the rest from reference TRBV5-1 and TRBJ2-7 gives the full variable domain: KAGVTQTPRYLIKTRGQQVTLSCSPISGHRSVSWYQQTPGQGLQFLFEYFSETQRNKGNFPGRFSGRQFSNSRSEMNVSTLELGDSALYLCASSRDSPYEQYFGPGTRLTVT.

This clone was found a few times. The rearrangement uses TRBV6-5 and TRBJ2-7; 11 bases are a match to TRBD2. The CDR3 spans 15 residues. With 11 bases clipped from V and 0 bases from J, the junction kept 9 bases outside the gene matches. Germline CDR1 reads MNHEY; CDR2 reads SVGAGI. DNA of the CDR3: TGTGCCGCGCGACTAGCGGGGCTAAGCTCCTACGAGCAGTACTTC. Amino acid sequence: CAARLAGLSSYEQYF.

The rearrangement links TRBV6-5 to TRBJ2-5; weak D call: TRBD2 (6 bases). V was cut by 7 bases and J by 9 bases, with 21 bases left in between. The CDR3 covers 14 residues. Germline V lookup: CDR1 MNHEY, CDR2 SVGAGI. CDR3: CASNPEGVSRAQYF. The DNA of the CDR3 is TGTGCCAGCAATCCGGAGGGAGTGAGTCGGGCCCAGTACTTC.

In its sample, this clone was seen a few times. This chain links TRBV19 with TRBJ2-7; 8 bases fit TRBD1. V shed 4 bases, J shed 0 bases, and the junction held 8 bases outside the gene matches. Germline V gene lookup returns CDR1 LNHDA and CDR2 SQIVND (reference sequence). This CDR3 contains 16 residues. CDR3 sequence reads: CASSNSGQVSSYEQYF. The CDR3 DNA is TGTGCCAGTAGTAACTCGGGACAGGTGAGCTCCTACGAGCAGTACTTC.

The CDR3 loop reads CASSQADRGSRGTQYF. Written as DNA, the CDR3 is TGCGCCAGCAGCCAAGCGGACAGGGGAAGTAGGGGGACCCAGTACTTC. This rearrangement joins TRBV4-1 to TRBJ2-5; 9 bases fit TRBD1. The CDR3 length is 16 residues. The ends lost 1 base at V and 7 bases at J; junction bases unmatched: 10. Germline CDR1 MGHRA, CDR2 YSYEKL.

This chain joins TRBV5-1 and TRBJ2-5; TRBD1 aligns across 7 bases. Trimming took 4 bases from V and 3 from J; bases not matched to a gene: 9. This CDR3 has 15 amino acids. The germline CDR1 and CDR2 sequences are SGHRS and YFSETQ. The CDR3 protein is CASSLESGTEETQYF. CDR3 bases: TGCGCCAGCAGCCTGGAGTCGGGGACAGAAGAGACCCAGTACTTC.

This chain links TRBV7-9 with TRBJ1-1, with 7 bases lining up with TRBD1. Losses at the gene ends were 4 bases for V and 4 bases for J; bases not matched to a gene: 18. Germline-derived CDR1 and CDR2 are SEHNR and FQNEAQ (reference sequence). The CDR3 totals 18 residues. The CDR3 region has the DNA TGTGCCAGCAGCTCTCCCATAGTCTACAGGGGAGAGGGCACTGAAGCTTTCTTT. Protein sequence: CASSSPIVYRGEGTEAFF. Full variable domain (remainder filled in from reference TRBV7-9 and TRBJ1-1): DTGVSQNPRHKITKRGQNVTFRCDPISEHNRLYWYRQTLGQGPEFLTYFQNEAQLEKSRLLSDRFSAERPKGSFSTLEIQRTEQGDSAMYLCASSSPIVYRGEGTEAFFGQGTRLTVV.

With respect to this clone: The same CDR3 is also encoded by other DNA sequences in this sample. The rearrangement joins TRBV19 to TRBJ2-5; 7 positions agree with TRBD2. The V gene end was trimmed by 4 bases and the J gene end by 4 bases; junction bases not matched to a gene: 6. The germline CDR1 and CDR2 sequences are LNHDA and SQIVND (reference sequence). The CDR3 has 14 amino acids. CDR3 region: CASSRGGGGETQYF. The CDR3, as DNA: TGTGCCAGTAGTAGGGGCGGGGGAGGAGAGACCCAGTACTTC.

This clone turned up a few times. The chain employs TRBV6-6 and TRBJ2-7, with 10 positions matching TRBD2. CDR3 size: 13 residues. Germline trimming cut 5 bases from V and 3 bases from J; bases unmatched to any gene: 1. Germline V gene sequence: CDR1 MNHNY, CDR2 SVGAGI (reference sequence). The CDR3 loop is CASSASGSYEQYF. Written as DNA, the CDR3 is TGTGCCAGCAGTGCTAGCGGGAGCTACGAGCAGTACTTC.

Here the CDR3 reads CASSLGQGVYNEQFF. Here the CDR3 DNA reads TGTGCCAGCAGCTTAGGACAGGGGGTGTACAATGAGCAGTTCTTC. The V gene is TRBV7-3, the J gene TRBJ2-1, with TRBD1 identical over 10 bases. The V gene's germline CDR1 is SGHTA and CDR2 FQGTGA. The CDR3 length is 15 residues. V dropped 2 bases and J dropped 4; count of bases not matched to a gene: 2. The variable domain in full, with the rest retrieved from reference TRBV7-3 and TRBJ2-1, is GAGVSQTPSNKVTEKGKYVELRCDPISGHTALYWYRQSLGQGPEFLIYFQGTGAADDSGLPNDRFFAVRPEGSVSTLKIQRTERGDSAVYLCASSLGQGVYNEQFFGPGTRLTVL.

This chain joins TRBV9 and TRBJ2-3; 7 positions agree with TRBD2. CDR1 and CDR2 from the germline V gene are SGDLS and YYNGEE. CDR3 length: 16 amino acids. After removal of 0 bases from V and 2 bases from J, the junction contained 6 bases not matched to a gene. The CDR3 reads CASSVGGGLPTDTQYF. For the CDR3, the DNA is TGTGCCAGCAGCGTAGGGGGGGGTCTTCCCACAGATACGCAGTATTTT. The full variable domain, with the rest looked up from reference TRBV9 and TRBJ2-3, is DSGVTQTPKHLITATGQRVTLRCSPRSGDLSVYWYQQSLDQGLQFLIQYYNGEERAKGNILERFSAQQFPDLHSELNLSSLELGDSALYFCASSVGGGLPTDTQYFGPGTRLTVL.

The J gene is TRBJ2-5, the V gene TRBV9; D might be TRBD2 (6 bases). The CDR3 has 15 amino acids. The V end was cut by 3 bases, the J end by 2 bases, with 14 bases between. Germline V CDR1 and CDR2: SGDLS, YYNGEE. The CDR3 here is CASSGTGSFQETQYF. The CDR3 DNA reads as TGTGCCAGCAGCGGCACCGGGAGCTTTCAAGAGACCCAGTACTTC.

Only one count was recorded for this clone. The genes are TRBV10-2 and TRBJ2-7; 7 nucleotides match TRBD1. Trimming at V came to 6 bases and at J to 2 bases, leaving 4 bases not matched to a gene. The length of the CDR3 is 13 residues. Germline V gene lookup returns CDR1 WSHSY and CDR2 SAAADI. The chain's CDR3 is CASRDTGAYEQYF. The CDR3, as DNA: TGCGCCAGCAGAGATACAGGGGCCTACGAGCAGTACTTC.

A few counts support this clone. The V and J genes are TRBV20-1 and TRBJ1-1; no definite D call. The CDR3 extends over 11 amino acids. Germline CDR1 is DFQATT and CDR2 is SNEGSKA (reference sequence). Trimming stripped 1 base from V and 11 bases from J, with 11 bases between. The CDR3 DNA reads as TGCAGTGCTAGAGTGGGAGAGAAGGCTTTCTTT. Amino acid sequence: CSARVGEKAFF.

The sample holds a few counts of this clone. The chain joins TRBV29-1 to TRBJ1-3; a possible D gene is TRBD1 (6 bases). The CDR3 runs to 13 residues. CDR1 is SQVTM, CDR2 ANQGSEA, per germline. V lost 8 bases and J 8 bases, leaving 19 bases between the germline ends. The CDR3 reads CSTRGDSGDTIYF. CDR3 coding DNA: TGCAGCACCAGAGGGGATTCAGGGGACACCATATATTTT.

The chain is built from TRBV30 and TRBJ1-2, with TRBD1 matching 8 bases. V gave up 3 bases and J gave up 8 bases; unmatched junction bases: 5. Germline CDR1 GTSNPN, CDR2 SVGIG (reference sequence). This CDR3 region has 12 residues. The CDR3 is CAWSPTGVGYTF. CDR3 nucleotides: TGTGCCTGGAGCCCGACAGGGGTAGGCTACACCTTC.

CDR3 protein: CASSTQINTEAFF. The CDR3 bases are TGTGCCAGTAGTACTCAGATTAACACTGAAGCTTTCTTT. The genes are TRBV19 and TRBJ1-1; D is ambiguous. V was cut by 4 bases and J by 2 bases, with 8 bases left in between. CDR3 size: 13 residues. Germline CDR1 and CDR2: LNHDA and SQIVND (reference sequence).

The chain uses TRBV4-1 and TRBJ2-1; TRBD1 aligns across 7 bases. The CDR3 sequence is 14 residues long. In germline, CDR1 is MGHRA, CDR2 YSYEKL. The ends lost 2 bases at V and 7 bases at J; junction bases unmatched: 5. The CDR3 region has the DNA TGCGCCAGCAGCCAAACAGGGGCGCGGAATGAGCAGTTCTTC. Translation: CASSQTGARNEQFF.

The J gene is TRBJ1-1, the V gene TRBV10-2, with D possibly being TRBD1 (6 bases). Trimming removed 8 bases at V and 5 bases at J, with 15 bases between. CDR1 is WSHSY and CDR2 is SAAADI in the germline V gene. The CDR3 runs to 13 residues. The CDR3 reads CASWGGAITEAFF. The CDR3 DNA sequence: TGCGCCAGCTGGGGGGGCGCGATAACTGAAGCTTTCTTT.

V is TRBV7-9 and J is TRBJ2-1, with 7 bases identical to TRBD1. Trimming at V came to 5 bases and at J to 1 base, leaving 8 bases not matched to a gene. In germline, CDR1 is SEHNR, CDR2 FQNEAQ (reference sequence). This CDR3 is built from 16 residues. The chain's CDR3 is CASSPWKGQSYNEQFF. CDR3 sequence (DNA): TGTGCCAGCAGCCCCTGGAAGGGACAGTCCTACAATGAGCAGTTCTTC.